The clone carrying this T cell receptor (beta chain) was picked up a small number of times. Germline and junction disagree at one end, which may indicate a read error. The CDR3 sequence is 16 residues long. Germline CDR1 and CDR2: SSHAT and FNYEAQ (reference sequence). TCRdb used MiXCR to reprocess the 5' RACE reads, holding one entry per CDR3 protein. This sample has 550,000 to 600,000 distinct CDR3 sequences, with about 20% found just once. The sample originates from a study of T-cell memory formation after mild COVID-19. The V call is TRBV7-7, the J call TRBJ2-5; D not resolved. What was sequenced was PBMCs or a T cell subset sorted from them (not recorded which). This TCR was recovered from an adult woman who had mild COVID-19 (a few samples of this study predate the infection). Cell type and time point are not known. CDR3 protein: CASSLGLLQVQETQYF. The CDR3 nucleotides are TGTGCTAGCAGCTTAGGGCTGCTGCAGGTGCAAGAGACCCAGTACTTC.